A single sample is the source of the 29 T cell receptor beta chains below, sequenced in a study of tumor and adjacent non-tumor tissue in lung cancer. This sample's RNA came from whole unsorted tissue. Three rounds of nested PCR, following a modified ARM-PCR protocol, produced the TCRbeta library. TCRdb processed the multiplex PCR reads anew with MiXCR; each CDR3 protein has one entry. The repertoire holds about 110,000 distinct CDR3 sequences, with about 75% as singletons. Sequenced: lung tumor tissue. Receptor source: a woman between 55 and 75 years old with non-small cell lung cancer.

To note about this clonotype: Its ends do not fully match the called genes, so a read error is possible. The V gene is TRBV11-2, the J gene TRBJ1-3; D unclear. The germline CDR1 and CDR2 sequences are SGHAT and FQNNGV. The CDR3 spans 14 residues. The CDR3 DNA follows: TGTGCCAGAAGGCAAGGCGACTCTGGAAACATCATATATTTT. It specifies CARRQGDSGNIIYF.

A word on this clonotype: A much bigger clone sits one base away, suggesting this may be a read error. The V gene is TRBV6-2 or TRBV6-3, the J gene TRBJ2-7; 9 bases are a match to TRBD2. The CDR3 runs to 15 residues. Germline V gene sequence: CDR1 MNHEY, CDR2 SVGEGT. The CDR3 here is CVSTTSGRSSYEQYF. The DNA of the CDR3 is TGTGTCAGCACCACCAGCGGGAGGAGCTCCTACGAGCAGTACTTC.

As regards this clonotype: One base away lies a much larger clone, so this may be a sequencing read error. This CDR3 is CASSDTDVNEAFF. The CDR3 nucleotides are TGTGCCAGCAGTGATACGGACGTCAATGAAGCTTTCTTT. V usage is TRBV6-1 and J usage is TRBJ1-1, with D uncertain. The V end was cut by 3 bases, the J end by 7 bases, with 12 bases between. The CDR3 has 13 amino acids. Per germline, CDR1 MNHNS and CDR2 SASEGT.

In its sample, this clonotype was seen a few times. Relative to the germline gene, one junction end is altered; a read error may explain this. The chain links TRBV11-2 to TRBJ1-5; no firm D call. This CDR3 contains 14 residues. Germline V gene data show CDR1 as SGHAT and CDR2 as FQNNGV. The CDR3 DNA reads as TGTGCCAGCTGCTTAATACCAATTGGACAGCCCCAGCATTTT. It is translated as CASCLIPIGQPQHF.

As concerns this clonotype: Just one base apart from a much larger clone, this may be a read error. Without the conserved terminal phenylalanine or tryptophan, this CDR3 likely stems from a read error. This chain connects TRBV20-1 to TRBJ2-2; D might be TRBD1 or TRBD2, each matching 6 bases. Germline assignment: CDR1 DFQATT and CDR2 SNEGSKA (reference sequence). The CDR3 is 15 residues long. The V end was cut by 4 bases, the J end by 6 bases, with 18 bases between. The CDR3 loop reads CSAKKLQGGAGELFL. The CDR3 nucleotides read TGCAGTGCTAAAAAACTACAGGGAGGAGCCGGGGAGCTGTTTTTA.

The chain carries TRBV4-3 and TRBJ2-7; 7 nucleotides line up with TRBD2. V was pared by 0 bases and J by 3 bases, with 17 bases of the junction left unmatched. The germline gives CDR1 LGHNA, CDR2 YSLEER. This CDR3 has 19 amino acids. CDR3 region: CASSQEMPRGISGYYEQYF. CDR3 sequence (DNA): TGCGCCAGCAGCCAAGAGATGCCGCGGGGGATTAGCGGATACTACGAGCAGTACTTC.

This clonotype is deemed large (0.1 to 1%). The chain combines TRBV6-6 with TRBJ1-6, with no clear D. Trimming left V 4 bases short and J 0 bases short, with 13 bases between. The V gene's germline CDR1 is MNHNY and CDR2 SVGAGI (reference sequence). CDR3 length equals 17 residues. CDR3 nucleotide sequence: TGTGCCAGCAGTTTTGATGAAGAGAGCTCCTATAATTCACCCCTCCACTTT. Translating it yields CASSFDEESSYNSPLHF.

This rearrangement joins TRBV6-2 or TRBV6-3 to TRBJ2-1; D assignment may be TRBD1 or TRBD2 (6 bases each). The CDR3 sequence is 19 residues long. The germline V and J ends were trimmed by 7 bases and 0 bases, with 25 bases remaining between them. CDR1 and CDR2 from the germline V gene are MNHEY and SVGEGT. Here the CDR3 reads CASTSTYTEGGSSYNEQFF. The CDR3 nucleotides are TGTGCCAGCACCTCTACTTACACGGAGGGGGGAAGCTCCTACAATGAGCAGTTCTTC.

With regard to this clonotype: A much larger clone differs from this one at a single base, so this may be a read error. The chain joins TRBV20-1 to TRBJ2-3, with a possible D match to TRBD2 (5 bases). The CDR3 has 14 amino acids. CDR1 and CDR2 from the germline V gene are DFQATT and SNEGSKA (reference sequence). CDR3 protein: CSARGSLLRDTQNF. CDR3 bases: TGCAGTGCTAGAGGTAGTTTACTTCGGGATACGCAGAATTTT.

This clonotype was seen only once. The chain links TRBV11-3 to TRBJ2-3, with D possibly being TRBD1 (6 bases). The CDR3 has 13 residues. V was shortened by 8 bases and J by 7 bases, with 16 bases between the two germline ends. Germline assignment: CDR1 SGHNT and CDR2 YENEEA. In DNA form, the CDR3 reads TGTGCCAGCTGTGGTGGGGGCCGGAATACGCAGTATTTT. It is translated as CASCGGGRNTQYF.

Notes on this clonotype: Given the absence of the conserved phenylalanine or tryptophan at the CDR3 end, a read error is likely. The rearrangement uses TRBV6-2 or TRBV6-3 and TRBJ2-2; tentative D call: TRBD2 (5 bases). In germline, CDR1 is MNHEY, CDR2 SVGEGT. The V gene lost 7 bases and the J gene lost 5 bases, with 17 bases spanning the gap. This CDR3 comprises 15 residues. This CDR3 is CASTHRRSGTGELFV. As DNA, the CDR3 is TGTGCCAGCACCCATCGAAGAAGCGGAACCGGGGAGCTGTTTGTT.

In regard to this clonotype: Its ends do not fully match the called genes, so a read error is possible. This chain links TRBV10-3 with TRBJ1-5; the D gene is possibly TRBD1 (5 bases). This CDR3 is 13 amino acids long. From germline, CDR1 is ENHRY and CDR2 SYGVKD. The CDR3 region has the DNA TGTGCAATCGTGGGGGGTAGCAACCAGCCCCAGCATTTT. This translates into CAIVGGSNQPQHF.

With respect to this clonotype: This may come from a read error, since a much larger clone is one base off. The chain has TRBV6-5 and TRBJ2-2, with a tentative D call TRBD2 (5 bases). This CDR3 contains 16 residues. CDR1 is MNHEY, CDR2 SVGAGI, per germline. V gave up 6 bases and J gave up 0 bases, with 14 bases separating them. The CDR3 bases are TGTGCCAGCAGAATAGACGGGGAATCGAACACCGGGGAGCTGTTTTTT. Protein sequence: CASRIDGESNTGELFF.

This sequence joins TRBV6-2 or TRBV6-3 and TRBJ2-1; weak D call: TRBD1 (5 bases). Trimming took off 2 bases at V and 8 bases at J, with 25 bases between the two ends. The CDR3 contains 18 residues. Germline V gives CDR1 MNHEY, CDR2 SVGEGT. The CDR3 coding sequence is TGTGCCAGCAGTTACCTACTCAGCCAATGGCAGGGAATAGATGAGCAGTTCTTC. It encodes CASSYLLSQWQGIDEQFF.

Points on this clonotype: The junction departs from germline at one end; a sequencing error may be responsible. The rearrangement uses TRBV28 and TRBJ1-1, with 7 bases lining up with TRBD1. Per germline, CDR1 MDHEN and CDR2 SYDVKM. CDR3 size: 15 residues. CDR3 loop: CASSISGSGGYEASF. CDR3 coding DNA: TGTGCCAGCAGTATCTCAGGGTCAGGGGGTTATGAAGCTTCCTTT.

Details on this clonotype: One base away lies a much larger clone, so this may be a sequencing read error. The J gene is TRBJ1-2, the V gene TRBV10-1, with D possibly matching TRBD1 (5 bases). This CDR3 contains 13 residues. From germline, CDR1 is WNHNN and CDR2 SYGVQD (reference sequence). This CDR3 reads CPSSVHRNYGYTF. CDR3 DNA: TGCCCCAGCAGTGTTCACAGGAACTATGGCTACACCTTC.

Comment on this clonotype: Compared with germline, one end of the junction differs, possibly owing to a read error. The chain uses TRBV11-2 and TRBJ1-4; 7 nucleotides agree with TRBD1. Germline loops: CDR1 SGHAT, CDR2 FQNNGV. This CDR3 comprises 15 residues. In DNA, the CDR3 is TGTGCATGCAGCCGGGACAGTGCAACTAATAAAAAACTGTTTTTT. It encodes CACSRDSATNKKLFF.

Comment on this clonotype: An end of the junction differs from the germline gene, which may be a read error. The chain joins TRBV30 to TRBJ1-2; tentative D call: TRBD1 (6 bases). This CDR3 is 16 amino acids long. Per germline, CDR1 GTSNPN and CDR2 SVGIG (reference sequence). In DNA form, the CDR3 reads TGTGCCTGGAGCCGATTCCTCGGACAGAGTAACTTTGGCTACACCTTC. Its protein is CAWSRFLGQSNFGYTF.

This sequence joins TRBV28 and TRBJ1-2; 8 nucleotides line up with TRBD1. Germline CDR1 is MDHEN and CDR2 is SYDVKM. The length of the CDR3 is 13 residues. V lost 10 bases and J lost 8; bases outside the gene matches: 12. CDR3 protein: CANSSGRGLGYTF. DNA for the CDR3: TGTGCCAATAGTTCAGGCAGGGGGCTCGGCTACACCTTC.

Worth noting for this clonotype: A junction end diverges from the germline sequence, so it may reflect a read error. The rearrangement joins TRBV11-3 to TRBJ1-4; D perhaps matches TRBD1 (5 bases). The CDR3 totals 17 residues. The V gene's germline CDR1 is SGHNT and CDR2 YENEEA. CDR3 bases: TGTGACAGCAGCTTTGACAGCCGAGATGCAATTAATGAGAAACTGTTTTTT. Translated, it gives CDSSFDSRDAINEKLFF.

This clonotype was observed a few times. Here the CDR3 omits its conserved ending phenylalanine or tryptophan, so a read error is the likely source. The CDR3 bases are TGCAGCGTCGGAAAGGGGGGGACTAATGAAAAACTGTTTTCT. It yields the protein CSVGKGGTNEKLFS. The chain uses TRBV29-1 and TRBJ1-4, with D maybe TRBD1 (6 bases). The CDR3 spans 14 residues. V dropped 6 bases and J dropped 2 bases, with 13 bases sitting between them. In germline, CDR1 is SQVTM, CDR2 ANQGSEA.

The J gene is TRBJ2-1, the V gene TRBV28, with 10 bases lining up with TRBD1. V was clipped by 5 bases and J by 5 bases; unmatched bases: 6. The CDR3 is 15 amino acids. From germline, CDR1 is MDHEN and CDR2 SYDVKM. CDR3 amino acids: CASSLTGGAHNEQFF. The CDR3 DNA reads as TGTGCCAGCAGTCTGACAGGGGGCGCGCACAATGAGCAGTTCTTC.

This clonotype was observed a single time. V usage is TRBV29-1 and J usage is TRBJ2-3; D ambiguous. CDR3 length equals 12 residues. V lost 7 bases, J lost 9 bases, and 17 bases lay in between. Per germline, CDR1 SQVTM and CDR2 ANQGSEA. The CDR3 DNA reads TGCAGCGCTGGAGCGTTTGTGAGGACGCAGTATTTT. Translation gives CSAGAFVRTQYF.

With respect to this clonotype: The CDR3 end shows no conserved phenylalanine or tryptophan, and so a read error is likely. The DNA is left out, because the CDR3 cannot be placed on it with certainty; the CDR3 is given as TCRdb lists it. The CDR3 sequence: CASSPLATGSGTV. The chain recombines TRBV28 with TRBJ1-2; the table's D call TRBD1 went unverified against the DNA. The CDR3 spans 13 amino acids, including both terminal residues. The germline V gene has CDR1 MDHEN and CDR2 SYDVKM.

A word on this clonotype: Germline and junction disagree at one end, which may indicate a read error. The V gene is TRBV20-1, the J gene TRBJ2-7; a possible D gene is TRBD1 (6 bases). Germline V gene lookup returns CDR1 DFQATT and CDR2 SNEGSKA (reference sequence). This CDR3 is built from 15 residues. The CDR3 nucleotides read TGCAGTGATAGAGACTGGGAAGTAGGGGGCTACGAGCAGTACTTC. Translated: CSDRDWEVGGYEQYF.

Concerning this clonotype itself: Given a much more abundant clone one base away, this may be a read error. The V call is TRBV5-4, the J call TRBJ1-1; a possible D gene is TRBD1 (6 bases). The length of the CDR3 is 17 residues. The V and J ends lost 4 bases and 0 bases respectively, with 19 bases between them. The germline CDR1 and CDR2 sequences are SGHNT and YYREEE (reference sequence). The CDR3 DNA sequence: TGTGCCAGCAGCGACGAGAGGGGGGGGATCATGAACACTGAAGCTTTCTTT. Amino acids: CASSDERGGIMNTEAFF.

This clonotype was detected only a few times. A much larger clone is a single base away; this may be a read error. CDR3: CSVIEGAGNTEAFF. In DNA, the CDR3 is TGCAGCGTTATAGAAGGGGCGGGGAACACTGAAGCTTTCTTT. The J gene is TRBJ1-1, the V gene TRBV29-1, with TRBD1 as a possible D gene (5 bases). In germline, CDR1 is SQVTM, CDR2 ANQGSEA. Trimming pared 5 bases from V and 1 base from J, leaving 14 bases between. This CDR3 is built from 14 residues.

This rearrangement joins TRBV20-1 to TRBJ2-7, with D possibly being TRBD1 (6 bases). The germline V gene encodes CDR1 DFQATT and CDR2 SNEGSKA (reference sequence). The CDR3 is 15 residues long. Trimming removed 5 bases at V and 3 bases at J, with 20 bases between. The CDR3 DNA reads as TGCAGTGCTGGGATCCCAGGGGCCTCCCGCTACGAGCAGTACTTC. Amino acid sequence: CSAGIPGASRYEQYF.

Remarks on this clonotype: Given a much more abundant clone one base away, this may be a read error. The chain is built from TRBV29-1 and TRBJ2-1; 7 bases align to TRBD1. Germline V gene sequence: CDR1 SQVTM, CDR2 ANQGSEA. The CDR3 sequence is 13 residues long. The CDR3 DNA reads TGCAGAGCCGCCGGGACAGTGGGCAATGAGCAGTTCTTC. It is translated as CRAAGTVGNEQFF.